This T cell receptor (beta chain) was obtained from a study of patients and donors after allogeneic stem cell transplantation (dated by TCRdb to the early 2020s). In its sample, this clonotype was seen many times. Its antigen has not been determined. Qualities for individual bases were not recorded, and no much larger clone is one base off. CDR1 SGDLS and CDR2 YYNGEE were looked up in the germline V gene. Its CDR3 holds 17 amino acids, cysteine through phenylalanine. Just CDR3 DNA is preserved here, 51 bases in frame from base 1. Trimming costs V 0 bases and J 2 bases, and their ends lie 15 bases apart. Library creation used RT-PCR. Sequenced using a NextSeq 550. TCRdb reanalyzed the raw reads on its own, using fastp at Q25 for trimming and MiXCR for clone calling, and kept in-frame beta chains. Rows with a matching CDR3 protein are joined into one entry that keeps the most common DNA and genes. Recorded for this sample are hundreds of thousands of distinct CDR3 sequences; 16% of them occurred a single time. Clones ranked in the top ten supply less than 8% of the sample.

This chain joins TRBV9 to TRBJ2-1, and the D gene may be TRBD1, 5 bases matching. The specimen was blood, either unsorted or a sorted T cell fraction (not recorded which). The receptor's source is a human donor who was either an allogeneic HSCT recipient or a stem cell or donor lymphocyte infusion donor (not recorded which). It is not recorded whose cells these are; they may come from a transplant donor. The CDR3 has the sequence CASSVGGRWGPYNEQFF. The sequence in DNA is TGTGCCAGCAGCGTAGGGGGCCGGTGGGGCCCCTACAATGAGCAGTTCTTC.